Listed below are T cell receptor beta chains from one sample, sequenced in a study of beta chain features in type 1 diabetes. Repertoires were generated with immunoSEQ multiplex PCR, while TCRdb's copy carries only in-frame clones and drops some. The sample carries 130,000 to 150,000 clones, just over 9% recorded once. Sequenced: central memory CD4+ T cells from blood. The receptors derive from a young man in good health. CDR3s include the opening cysteine and the closing phenylalanine or tryptophan. A D gene is named only where the DNA matches it firmly. A row's size may be missing; if present it is once, few, many or a size class.

CDR3 length | J gene | clone size | V gene | D gene | CDR3 DNA | CDR3 protein
15 | TRBJ2-7 | NA | TRBV28 | TRBD1 | TGTGCCAGCATCTCGACCGGGACAGGGTTCTACGAGCAGTACTTC | CASISTGTGFYEQYF
13 | TRBJ2-7 | few | TRBV2 | TRBD1 | TGTGCCAGCAGGGGCGGGACAGGGGTCGAGCAGTACTTC | CASRGGTGVEQYF
16 | TRBJ2-5 | few | TRBV4-3 | TRBD2 | TGCGCCAGCAGCCTGGGACTAGCGGGGGTACAAGAGACCCAGTACTTC | CASSLGLAGVQETQYF
14 | TRBJ1-4 | few | TRBV30 | TRBD1 | TGTGCCTGGAGAGACAGGGACCGCGCCGGAAAACTGTTTTTT | CAWRDRDRAGKLFF
15 | TRBJ1-5 | few | TRBV5-8 | NA | TGTGCCAGCAGCTTAGAGGGGGTGAGCAATCAGCCCCAGCATTTT | CASSLEGVSNQPQHF
15 | TRBJ2-3 | many | TRBV23-1 | NA | TGCGCCAGCAGTCAACGAGGACACGTCACAGATACGCAGTATTTT | CASSQRGHVTDTQYF
13 | TRBJ2-4 | many | TRBV29-1 | NA | TGCAGCGTTGGAAACAGTGCCAAAAACATTCAGTACTTC | CSVGNSAKNIQYF
13 | TRBJ2-1 | many | TRBV29-1 | TRBD1 | TGCAGCGTGACCGGGACAGGGAACAATGAGCAGTTCTTC | CSVTGTGNNEQFF
15 | TRBJ2-2 | few | TRBV6-1 | TRBD1 | TGTGCCAGCAGGGACGGGACAGGGTATACCGGGGAGCTGTTTTTT | CASRDGTGYTGELFF
15 | TRBJ2-7 | few | TRBV11-2 | TRBD1 | TGTGCCAGCAGCTACCGGGACAGGGACACCTACGAGCAGTACTTC | CASSYRDRDTYEQYF
14 | TRBJ2-7 | few | TRBV7-8 | NA | TGTGCCAGCAGCTTAGGTTTACGCCAGTACGAGCAGTACTTC | CASSLGLRQYEQYF
14 | TRBJ2-3 | few | TRBV4-1 | NA | TGCGCCAGCAGCCCGTCGGGGGGCACAGATACGCAGTATTTT | CASSPSGGTDTQYF
16 | TRBJ2-6 | few | TRBV7-9 | NA | TGTGCCAGCAGCTCTGGGACTGACTCTGGGGCCAACGTCCTGACTTTC | CASSSGTDSGANVLTF
15 | TRBJ1-1 | NA | TRBV18 | TRBD1 | TGTGCCAGCTCGCCGGGACAGAAAATGAACACTGAAGCTTTCTTT | CASSPGQKMNTEAFF
15 | TRBJ2-5 | NA | TRBV7-2 | TRBD2 | TGTGCCAGCAGCTTGCCCACTAGCGCTATGGAGACCCAGTACTTC | CASSLPTSAMETQYF
17 | TRBJ2-3 | few | TRBV2 | TRBD1 | TGTGCCAGCAGACCGGGACAGGGCATTACTAGCACAGATACGCAGTATTTT | CASRPGQGITSTDTQYF
15 | TRBJ2-7 | NA | TRBV28 | NA | TGTGCCAGCAGACGACAGGACTCATCCTCCTACGAGCAGTACTTC | CASRRQDSSSYEQYF
15 | TRBJ1-5 | NA | TRBV7-2 | TRBD1 | TGTGCCAGCAGCTCGGGACAGTTCAGAGAGGAGCCCCAGCATTTT | CASSSGQFREEPQHF
15 | TRBJ1-2 | few | TRBV5-6 | TRBD1 | TGTGCCAGCAGCGGACAGGGACGGATTGGCTATGGCTACACCTTC | CASSGQGRIGYGYTF
11 | TRBJ2-7 | few | TRBV28 | NA | TGTGCCAGCAGCTCCTCCTACGAGCAGTACTTC | CASSSSYEQYF